This T cell receptor beta chain was recovered during a study of T cells in Graves' hyperthyroidism and ophthalmopathy. RNA transcripts provided the source from which TCR beta CDR3 regions were amplified. With the HTBI primer set, the TCR CDR3 went through a first round of RT-PCR. TCRdb called the multiplex PCR reads again in MiXCR, with one record for every CDR3 protein. The sample holds roughly 710,000 distinct CDR3 sequences; roughly 32% are singletons and the top ten take less than 35%. The CDR3 runs 15 residues. Germline CDR1 SGHTS, CDR2 YDEGEE. V shed 4 bases and J shed 3 bases, with 16 bases lying between them. Cells are PBMCs isolated from more than 8.5 ml of fresh blood.

The sequenced sample was blood. This receptor was taken from a woman in her forties with Graves' hyperthyroidism. The chain uses TRBV5-8 and TRBJ2-5; D is perhaps TRBD2 (6 bases). The CDR3 coding sequence is TGTGCCAGCAGCCGGCGGGGAGTGGGCAAAGAGACCCAGTACTTC. Its protein is CASSRRGVGKETQYF. The full variable domain, with the rest looked up from reference TRBV5-8 and TRBJ2-5, is EAGVTQSPTHLIKTRGQQATLRCSPISGHTSVYWYQQALGLGLQFLLWYDEGEERNRGNFPPRFSGRQFPNYSSELNVNALELEDSALYLCASSRRGVGKETQYFGPGTRLLVL.